Shown below are 12 T cell receptor beta chains from a single sample sequenced in a study of cytomegalovirus exposure and HLA in healthy donors. Primers: 60 Vbeta forward and 13 Jbeta reverse. Repertoires were generated with immunoSEQ multiplex PCR, while TCRdb's copy carries only in-frame clones and drops some. The sample records about 90,000 clones, roughly 80% being singletons. Sequences were obtained from PBMCs. The receptors originated from a man aged 30-40 years in good health and CMV-seronegative.

The chain uses TRBV29-1 and TRBJ1-2; no reliable D call. The CDR3 spans 12 residues. The V gene's germline CDR1 is SQVTM and CDR2 ANQGSEA. V gave up 0 bases and J gave up 10 bases, with 12 bases separating them. The CDR3 DNA sequence: TGCAGCGTTGAAGACGTCGACAAGCTCTACACCTTC. Residues: CSVEDVDKLYTF.

This clone was seen more than once but under ten times. The V call is TRBV19, the J call TRBJ1-2, with unresolved D. With 3 bases removed from V and 1 base from J, the gap between germline ends came to 12 bases. CDR3 size: 15 residues. Germline values: CDR1 LNHDA, CDR2 SQIVND (reference sequence). CDR3 coding DNA: TGTGCCAGTAGTATTTGGGAGAAGATTAACTATGGCTACACCTTC. It yields the protein CASSIWEKINYGYTF.

The chain combines TRBV27 with TRBJ1-1; D perhaps matches TRBD1 (6 bases). Trimming cost V 6 bases and J 3 bases, with 11 bases left between them. The CDR3 covers 13 residues. Looked up from germline, CDR1 is MNHEY and CDR2 is SMNVEV (reference sequence). The CDR3 DNA reads TGTGCCAGCAGAGCAGGGGCGGACACTGAAGCTTTCTTT. Amino acid sequence: CASRAGADTEAFF.

The V and J genes are TRBV6-5 and TRBJ2-7; D perhaps matches TRBD1 (5 bases). V lost 0 bases, J lost 6 bases, and 15 bases lay in between. In germline, CDR1 is MNHEY, CDR2 SVGAGI. CDR3 length equals 15 residues. The CDR3 nucleotides are TGTGCCAGCAGTTACTCGAAGGGTCAGGGATCCGAGCAGTACTTC. Amino acid sequence: CASSYSKGQGSEQYF.

The V gene is TRBV7-3, the J gene TRBJ1-1; 8 bases align to TRBD1. The CDR3 is made up of 14 amino acids. With V trimmed by 5 bases and J by 1 base, 3 bases remained unmatched. Per germline, CDR1 SGHTA and CDR2 FQGTGA. The chain's CDR3 is CASSPGQGNTEAFF. Here the CDR3 DNA reads TGTGCCAGCAGCCCCGGACAGGGGAACACTGAAGCTTTCTTT.

The chain employs TRBV2 and TRBJ2-1, with D maybe TRBD1 (5 bases). This CDR3 region has 14 residues. Per the germline V gene, CDR1 is SNHLY and CDR2 is FYNNEI. V lost 6 bases, J lost 7 bases, and 16 bases lay in between. The CDR3 protein is CASSADTVGNEQFF. The CDR3 coding sequence is TGTGCCAGCAGCGCGGACACTGTCGGTAATGAGCAGTTCTTC.

The rearrangement uses TRBV27 and TRBJ1-2, with 8 bases identical to TRBD1. Trimming cost V 5 bases and J 7 bases; bases outside gene matches: 9. CDR1 is MNHEY, CDR2 SMNVEV, per germline (reference sequence). The CDR3 sequence is 14 residues long. The CDR3 region has the DNA TGTGCCAGCAGTCCGCCAGGGGGCGTATCTGGCTACACCTTC. Amino acids: CASSPPGGVSGYTF.

This clone was detected only a few times. The CDR3 loop is CASSSGQGADTQYF. CDR3 coding DNA: TGTGCCAGCAGTTCCGGACAGGGAGCAGATACGCAGTATTTT. The chain carries TRBV6-5 and TRBJ2-3, with 8 bases fitting TRBD1. The CDR3 is 14 residues long. V lost 4 bases to trimming and J lost 4 bases; unmatched junction nucleotides: 4. CDR1 and CDR2 (germline): MNHEY, SVGAGI.

The chain has TRBV5-1 and TRBJ2-2; TRBD2 might be the D (7 bases). This CDR3 region has 16 residues. Germline-derived CDR1 and CDR2 are SGHRS and YFSETQ. Trimming removed 0 bases at V and 4 bases at J, with 13 bases between. This CDR3 reads CASSLAVGGPTGELFF. The CDR3 nucleotides are TGCGCCAGCAGCTTGGCCGTGGGGGGGCCCACCGGGGAGCTGTTTTTT.

The table lists this clone with a few counts. The V call is TRBV6-4, the J call TRBJ2-3; 8 bases map to TRBD1. J was trimmed by 6 bases and V by 2 bases; bases with no gene match: 7. Germline CDR1 reads MRHNA; CDR2 reads SNTAGT. The CDR3 totals 15 residues. The CDR3 here is CASSDGAGGRDTQYF. The CDR3 coding sequence is TGTGCCAGCAGTGACGGCGCAGGGGGCAGGGATACGCAGTATTTT.

This clone appeared a few times. The chain couples TRBV27 to TRBJ1-4; 11 bases line up with TRBD1. This CDR3 spans 16 amino acids. Trimming at V came to 4 bases and at J to 5 bases, leaving 6 bases not matched to a gene. Looked up from germline, CDR1 is MNHEY and CDR2 is SMNVEV (reference sequence). Written as DNA, the CDR3 is TGTGCCAGCAGTTCCATAAGGGACAGGGGGAATGAAAAACTGTTTTTT. Its protein product is CASSSIRDRGNEKLFF.

This sequence joins TRBV5-1 and TRBJ2-5, with D tentatively TRBD2 (5 bases). The CDR3 is 14 residues long. V was cut by 4 bases and J by 5 bases, with 15 bases left in between. Germline V gene lookup returns CDR1 SGHRS and CDR2 YFSETQ. CDR3 region: CASSGLGGYETQYF. CDR3 coding DNA: TGCGCCAGCAGCGGCCTTGGAGGTTACGAGACCCAGTACTTC.